A single sample gave rise to the 2 T cell receptor beta chains below, sequenced in a study of blood T cell repertoires in COVID-19. Sequenced by immunoSEQ multiplex PCR; TCRdb stores in-frame clones only, minus some. This sample carries 90,000 or so clones, approximately 91% of them seen once, and the ten largest clones take about 1.7%. The sequenced sample was peripheral blood. The receptors were gathered from a human donor with active COVID-19. The donor label of this sample is uncertain.

This rearrangement joins TRBV7-9 to TRBJ2-6; D not certain. CDR1 is SEHNR and CDR2 is FQNEAQ in the germline V gene (reference sequence). The V gene lost 4 bases and the J gene lost 0 bases, with 16 bases spanning the gap. The CDR3 sequence is 18 residues long. The CDR3, as DNA: TGTGCCAGCAGCTCGACCTTCACAAGAGGCTCTGGGGCCAACGTCCTGACTTTC. Amino acids: CASSSTFTRGSGANVLTF.

The chain couples TRBV29-1 to TRBJ1-1; no clear D. Germline CDR1 reads SQVTM; CDR2 reads ANQGSEA. Trimming pared 3 bases from V and 1 base from J, leaving 12 bases between. The CDR3 has 14 residues. This CDR3 reads CSVDGSWGNTEAFF. The CDR3, as DNA: TGCAGCGTTGATGGGAGCTGGGGGAACACTGAAGCTTTCTTT.